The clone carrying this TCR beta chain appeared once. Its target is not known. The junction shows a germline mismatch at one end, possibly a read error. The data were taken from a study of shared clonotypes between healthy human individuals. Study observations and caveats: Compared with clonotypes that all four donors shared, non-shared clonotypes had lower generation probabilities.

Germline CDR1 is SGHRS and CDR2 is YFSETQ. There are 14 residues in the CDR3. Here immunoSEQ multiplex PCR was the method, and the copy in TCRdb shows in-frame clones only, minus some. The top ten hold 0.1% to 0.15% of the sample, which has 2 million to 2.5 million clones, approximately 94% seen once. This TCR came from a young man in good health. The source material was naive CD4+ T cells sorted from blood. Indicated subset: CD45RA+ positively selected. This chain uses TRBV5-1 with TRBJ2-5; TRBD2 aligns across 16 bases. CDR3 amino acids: CASSPGTSGREQNF. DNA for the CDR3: TGCGCCAGCAGCCCCGGGACTAGCGGGAGGGAACAAAACTTC.